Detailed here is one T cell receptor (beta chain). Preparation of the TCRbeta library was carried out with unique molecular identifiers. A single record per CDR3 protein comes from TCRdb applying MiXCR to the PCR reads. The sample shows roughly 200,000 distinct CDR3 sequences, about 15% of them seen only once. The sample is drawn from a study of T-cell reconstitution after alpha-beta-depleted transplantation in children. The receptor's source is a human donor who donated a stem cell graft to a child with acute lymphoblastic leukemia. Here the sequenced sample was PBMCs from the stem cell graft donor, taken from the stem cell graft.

CDR3 region: CSAHKTDNYGYTF. The CDR3 coding sequence is TGCAGTGCTCATAAGACAGATAACTATGGCTACACCTTC. The V call is TRBV20-1, the J call TRBJ1-2, with D perhaps TRBD1 (5 bases). Trimming took off 5 bases at V and 1 base at J, with 11 bases between the two ends. The CDR3 runs to 13 residues. CDR1 DFQATT and CDR2 SNEGSKA come from the germline V gene (reference sequence).